This record looks at one T cell receptor (beta chain) sequence and its context. The source of the sample is a study of blood T cell repertoires in COVID-19. Turning to the study itself: Sources were T cells, B-cell-depleted T cells, or PBMCs; the material itself was cDNA or gDNA.

Clones were read by immunoSEQ multiplex PCR, and TCRdb kept only the in-frame ones, dropping some. The data contain roughly 92,000 clones, 80% to 90% of them singletons. The CDR3 covers 15 residues. Trimming took off 0 bases at V and 2 bases at J, with 10 bases between the two ends. Germline CDR1 reads LGHDT; CDR2 reads YNNKEL (reference sequence). The receptor's source is a human donor with acute or convalescent COVID-19. The donor label of this sample is uncertain. Sequencing was carried out using peripheral blood. The chain couples TRBV3-1 (or the pseudogene TRBV3-2) to TRBJ1-2; D might be TRBD1 (6 bases). This chain's CDR3 is CASSQDSQGNYGYTF. CDR3 nucleotide sequence: TGTGCCAGCAGCCAAGATTCCCAGGGGAACTATGGCTACACCTTC.